These 26 T cell receptor beta chains were all obtained from the same sample, sequenced in a study of OX40 agonist ivuxolimab in advanced cancers. Measured with immunoSEQ multiplex PCR; TCRdb has only the in-frame clones, and not every one. Seen here are about 53,000 clones, almost 85% observed once, and the top ten hold under 5.5%. The specimen was CD4+ or CD8+ T cells sorted from blood, collected in a trial of the OX40 agonist ivuxolimab. These receptors were obtained from an adult with an advanced solid tumor such as melanoma, head and neck, liver or kidney cancer.

The chain combines TRBV10-3 with TRBJ2-6; no reliable D call. Trimming stripped 7 bases from V and 0 bases from J, with 16 bases between. This CDR3 is built from 17 residues. Germline CDR1 is ENHRY and CDR2 is SYGVKD. The CDR3 loop reads CAITPAGSSSGANVLTF. The CDR3 region has the DNA TGTGCCATCACCCCAGCAGGATCAAGCTCTGGGGCCAACGTCCTGACTTTC.

The genes are TRBV19 and TRBJ1-3, with a tentative D call TRBD1 (6 bases). CDR1 is LNHDA and CDR2 is SQIVND in the germline V gene (reference sequence). V lost 10 bases to trimming and J lost 5 bases, with 18 bases between them. CDR3 size: 14 residues. In DNA form, the CDR3 reads TGTGCCACCAACCCGGGGGCCCAAAGAAACACCATATATTTT. Translation: CATNPGAQRNTIYF. The variable domain in full, with the rest retrieved from reference TRBV19 and TRBJ1-3, is DGGITQSPKYLFRKEGQNVTLSCEQNLNHDAMYWYRQDPGQGLRLIYYSQIVNDFQKGDIAEGYSVSREKKESFPLTVTSAQKNPTAFYLCATNPGAQRNTIYFGEGSWLTVV.

The gene calls are TRBV14 and TRBJ1-3; possible D gene TRBD1, 5 bases. V was pared by 0 bases and J by 0 bases, with 9 bases between. The CDR3 length is 16 residues. Per the germline V gene, CDR1 is SGHDN and CDR2 is FVKESK. CDR3 in DNA: TGTGCCAGCAGCCAAGATGGGGCCAGCTCTGGAAACACCATATATTTT. This translates into CASSQDGASSGNTIYF.

The CDR3 loop is CASSLVLGGYYEQYF. Here the CDR3 DNA reads TGTGCCAGCAGCTTAGTATTGGGCGGATACTACGAGCAGTACTTC. The chain joins TRBV7-2 to TRBJ2-7; D gene ambiguous. Trimming cost V 1 base and J 3 bases, with 13 bases left between them. Germline values: CDR1 SGHTA, CDR2 FQGNSA. CDR3 length equals 15 residues.

The chain has TRBV28 and TRBJ2-7; D may be TRBD1 or TRBD2 (6 bases each). The CDR3 is 13 residues long. Germline CDR1 reads MDHEN; CDR2 reads SYDVKM. V lost 11 bases and J lost 0, with 14 bases in between. As DNA, the CDR3 is TGTGCCTACGGGGGCGAGAGCTCCTACGAGCAGTACTTC. Translated: CAYGGESSYEQYF.

This chain joins TRBV5-4 and TRBJ1-2; D is perhaps TRBD1 (6 bases). CDR3 length: 14 amino acids. The germline V and J ends were trimmed by 0 bases and 7 bases, with 13 bases remaining between them. From germline, CDR1 is SGHNT and CDR2 YYREEE (reference sequence). CDR3 protein: CASSLGQAPSGYTF. CDR3 in DNA: TGTGCCAGCAGCTTGGGACAGGCCCCCAGTGGCTACACCTTC.

This chain's CDR3 is CASSRISGTGYNEQFF. The CDR3 nucleotides are TGTGCCAGCAGCCGCATTTCCGGGACTGGCTACAATGAGCAGTTCTTC. V gene TRBV4-2 combines with J gene TRBJ2-1; D is possibly TRBD2 (6 bases). This CDR3 spans 16 amino acids. Germline values: CDR1 LGHNA, CDR2 YNFKEQ. V lost 4 bases and J lost 3, with 16 bases in between.

This clone was seen just once. The chain employs TRBV28 and TRBJ2-7, with 9 bases fitting TRBD2. The V gene's germline CDR1 is MDHEN and CDR2 SYDVKM. The J segment lost 0 bases and the V segment lost 5 bases, leaving 5 bases of the junction unmatched. This CDR3 has 15 amino acids. CDR3 protein: CASSPAGGRSYEQYF. Here the CDR3 DNA reads TGTGCCAGCAGTCCAGCGGGAGGCCGCTCCTACGAGCAGTACTTC.

A single count supports this clone. The rearrangement joins TRBV30 to TRBJ2-7; unclear D gene. CDR1 is GTSNPN, CDR2 SVGIG, per germline (reference sequence). The V gene lost 0 bases and the J gene lost 6 bases, with 12 bases spanning the gap. The length of the CDR3 is 13 residues. Here the CDR3 DNA reads TGTGCCTGGAGTGTATTTGGAGTTAGCGAGCAGTACTTC. Protein sequence: CAWSVFGVSEQYF.

The chain combines TRBV5-1 with TRBJ2-1; the D gene could be TRBD1 or TRBD2 (7 bases each). This CDR3 region has 15 residues. Trimming removed 2 bases at V and 7 bases at J, with 16 bases between. Per germline, CDR1 SGHRS and CDR2 YFSETQ. The CDR3 here is CASSFRAGGGNEQFF. The CDR3 nucleotides read TGCGCCAGCAGCTTTAGGGCAGGGGGAGGGAATGAGCAGTTCTTC.

The chain links TRBV7-7 to TRBJ2-3; 10 bases are shared with TRBD2. The germline CDR1 and CDR2 sequences are SSHAT and FNYEAQ (reference sequence). Trimming took 5 bases from V and 6 from J; bases not matched to a gene: 8. The CDR3 is 15 residues long. The DNA for the CDR3 is TGTGCCAGCAGCCGTTCTAGCGGGAGAAAGGATACGCAGTATTTT. It is translated as CASSRSSGRKDTQYF.

The gene calls are TRBV12-5 and TRBJ2-3, with TRBD2 identical over 15 bases. The CDR3 totals 17 residues. Trimming at V came to 1 base and at J to 3 bases, leaving 2 bases not matched to a gene. Germline loops: CDR1 LGHNT, CDR2 FRNRAP. The CDR3 protein is CASGLGTSGRATDTQYF. The CDR3 DNA is TGTGCTAGTGGTTTGGGGACTAGCGGGAGGGCAACAGATACGCAGTATTTT.

The chain employs TRBV7-6 and TRBJ1-5; 9 bases are a match to TRBD1. The CDR3 runs 13 residues. J gave up 5 bases and V 5 bases, and 1 base lay outside the gene matches. Germline lookup yields CDR1 SGHVS and CDR2 FNYEAQ. As DNA, the CDR3 is TGTGCCAGCAGCAGGACAGGGGATCAGCCCCAGCATTTT. Protein product: CASSRTGDQPQHF.

J is TRBJ2-1 and V is TRBV10-1, with TRBD1 matching over 10 bases. Unmatched junction bases numbered 1, after V lost 9 bases and J lost 2 bases. This CDR3 contains 13 residues. Germline CDR1 is WNHNN and CDR2 is SYGVQD (reference sequence). CDR3 region: CARTGGTYNEQFF. The CDR3 DNA sequence: TGCGCCAGGACAGGGGGCACCTACAATGAGCAGTTCTTC.

A word on this clone: The junction and the germline gene differ at one end; a read error may be behind it. The chain couples TRBV5-6 to TRBJ2-1, with TRBD2 matching over 16 bases. Germline CDR1 reads SGHDT; CDR2 reads YYEEEE. CDR3 length equals 19 residues. The CDR3 protein is CASSLDPGLAGGPITYPVF. The CDR3 DNA reads as TGTGCCAGCAGCCTCGACCCGGGACTAGCGGGAGGGCCGATTACTTACCCCGTCTTC.

The rearrangement links TRBV10-3 to TRBJ2-7; 7 nucleotides line up with TRBD1. V lost 7 bases to trimming and J lost 5 bases; unmatched junction nucleotides: 11. The germline CDR1 and CDR2 sequences are ENHRY and SYGVKD. The CDR3 has 14 residues. In nucleotides, the CDR3 is TGTGCCATCACCCCTGAGACAGGGCTCCACGAGCAGTACTTC. Its protein is CAITPETGLHEQYF.

The chain couples TRBV11-2 to TRBJ2-3; TRBD2 matches at 11 bases. The CDR3 is 16 residues long. The V segment lost 2 bases and the J segment 5 bases; nucleotides outside the gene matches: 6. Per germline, CDR1 SGHAT and CDR2 FQNNGV. Here the CDR3 DNA reads TGTGCCAGCAGCTTAAGGCCGACTAGCGGGGTAGATACGCAGTATTTT. Its translation: CASSLRPTSGVDTQYF.

The chain has TRBV27 and TRBJ2-6; 11 bases are shared with TRBD1. Germline values: CDR1 MNHEY, CDR2 SMNVEV (reference sequence). The CDR3 is 17 residues long. Losses at the gene ends were 7 bases for V and 1 base for J; bases not matched to a gene: 6. The CDR3 here is CASKIGTGGSGANVLTF. DNA for the CDR3: TGTGCCAGCAAAATTGGGACAGGGGGTTCTGGGGCCAACGTCCTGACTTTC.

This clone was observed a few times. The rearrangement links TRBV4-1 to TRBJ2-3; 9 bases fit TRBD1. CDR1 MGHRA and CDR2 YSYEKL come from the germline V gene. With V trimmed by 2 bases and J by 6 bases, 6 bases remained unmatched. The CDR3 is made up of 15 amino acids. The CDR3: CASSQPGQGGDTQYF. The CDR3, as DNA: TGCGCCAGCAGCCAACCGGGACAGGGAGGGGATACGCAGTATTTT.

The J gene is TRBJ2-1, the V gene TRBV5-4; TRBD2 is a possible D gene (6 bases). Germline values: CDR1 SGHNT, CDR2 YYREEE (reference sequence). V shed 3 bases and J shed 8 bases, with 12 bases lying between them. The CDR3 has 13 amino acids. This chain's CDR3 is CASSSIAVDEQFF. The CDR3 nucleotides are TGTGCCAGCAGCTCCATAGCGGTGGATGAGCAGTTCTTC. Full variable domain (missing parts from reference TRBV5-4 and TRBJ2-1): ETGVTQSPTHLIKTRGQQVTLRCSSQSGHNTVSWYQQALGQGPQFIFQYYREEENGRGNFPPRFSGLQFPNYSSELNVNALELDDSALYLCASSSIAVDEQFFGPGTRLTVL.

V is TRBV18 and J is TRBJ1-1; 9 nucleotides agree with TRBD1. Germline V gene data show CDR1 as KGHSH and CDR2 as LQKENI. The junction had 8 bases not matched to a gene; V was cut back by 3 bases and J by 3 bases. The CDR3 runs 16 residues. The CDR3 loop is CASSPTQGAVDTEAFF. CDR3 nucleotides: TGTGCCAGCTCACCGACACAGGGGGCCGTTGACACTGAAGCTTTCTTT.

The chain carries TRBV2 and TRBJ1-4, with D perhaps TRBD1 (5 bases). This CDR3 region has 14 residues. V was clipped by 5 bases and J by 3 bases, with 10 bases between them. Looked up from germline, CDR1 is SNHLY and CDR2 is FYNNEI. CDR3 residues: CASSYLGPNEKLFF. In DNA, the CDR3 is TGTGCCAGCAGTTACCTGGGGCCTAATGAAAAACTGTTTTTT.

The chain has TRBV4-2 and TRBJ2-5; 7 nucleotides agree with TRBD2. J was trimmed by 5 bases and V by 1 base; bases with no gene match: 10. Germline V CDR1 and CDR2: LGHNA, YNFKEQ. This CDR3 comprises 16 residues. This chain's CDR3 is CASSQAGGLLMETQYF. The CDR3 DNA is TGTGCCAGCAGCCAAGCGGGAGGACTTTTGATGGAGACCCAGTACTTC.

The rearrangement joins TRBV27 to TRBJ1-1, with 7 positions matching TRBD1. Germline trimming cut 5 bases from V and 3 bases from J; bases unmatched to any gene: 6. The CDR3 has 14 amino acids. CDR1 MNHEY and CDR2 SMNVEV come from the germline V gene (reference sequence). The CDR3 is CASSAYRGYTEAFF. For the CDR3, the DNA is TGTGCCAGCAGTGCATACAGGGGCTACACTGAAGCTTTCTTT.

This chain connects TRBV18 to TRBJ1-5; perhaps TRBD1 as D (6 bases). Germline lookup yields CDR1 KGHSH and CDR2 LQKENI. This CDR3 comprises 16 residues. Trimming took 1 base from V and 3 from J, leaving 13 bases between them. Here the CDR3 reads CASSPRADSNNQPQHF. The CDR3 nucleotides are TGTGCCAGCTCACCACGGGCGGACAGTAACAATCAGCCCCAGCATTTT. Together with reference TRBV18 and TRBJ1-5, the CDR3 gives the full variable domain: NAGVMQNPRHLVRRRGQEARLRCSPMKGHSHVYWYRQLPEEGLKFMVYLQKENIIDESGMPKERFSAEFPKEGPSILRIQQVVRGDSAAYFCASSPRADSNNQPQHFGDGTRLSIL.

This clone was observed a handful of times. The rearrangement joins TRBV18 to TRBJ1-5; 9 bases fit TRBD1. The germline gives CDR1 KGHSH, CDR2 LQKENI. V lost 3 bases and J lost 9; bases outside the gene matches: 12. The CDR3 is 16 amino acids. CDR3 loop: CASSPTSTTGGGPQHF. CDR3 DNA: TGTGCCAGCTCACCGACTTCCACGACAGGGGGAGGGCCCCAGCATTTT.